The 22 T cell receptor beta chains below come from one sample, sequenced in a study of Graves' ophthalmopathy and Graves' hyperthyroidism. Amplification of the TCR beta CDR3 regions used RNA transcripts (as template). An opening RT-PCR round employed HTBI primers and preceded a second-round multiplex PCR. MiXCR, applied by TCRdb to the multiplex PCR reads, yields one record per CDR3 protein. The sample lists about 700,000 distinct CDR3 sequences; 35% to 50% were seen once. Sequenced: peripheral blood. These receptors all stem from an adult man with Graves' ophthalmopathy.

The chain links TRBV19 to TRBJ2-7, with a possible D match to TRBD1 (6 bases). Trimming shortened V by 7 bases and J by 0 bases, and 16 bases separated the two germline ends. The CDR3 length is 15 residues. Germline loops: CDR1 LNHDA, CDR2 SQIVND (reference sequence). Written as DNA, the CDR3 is TGTGCCAGTACCTACAGGGTGGGTGTCTCCTACGAGCAGTACTTC. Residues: CASTYRVGVSYEQYF.

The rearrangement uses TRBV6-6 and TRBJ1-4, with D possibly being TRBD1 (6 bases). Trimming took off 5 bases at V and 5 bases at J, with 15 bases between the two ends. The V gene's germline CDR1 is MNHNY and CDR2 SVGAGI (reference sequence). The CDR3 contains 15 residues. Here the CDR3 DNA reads TGTGCCAGCAGTGCACAACAGGGCCTAAATGAAAAACTGTTTTTT. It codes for CASSAQQGLNEKLFF.

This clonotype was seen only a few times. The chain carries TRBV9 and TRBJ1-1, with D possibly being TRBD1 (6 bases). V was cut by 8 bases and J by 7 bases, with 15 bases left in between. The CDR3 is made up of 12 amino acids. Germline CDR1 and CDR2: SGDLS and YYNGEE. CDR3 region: CASSPSQGEAFF. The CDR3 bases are TGTGCCAGTTCTCCCTCACAGGGTGAAGCTTTCTTT.

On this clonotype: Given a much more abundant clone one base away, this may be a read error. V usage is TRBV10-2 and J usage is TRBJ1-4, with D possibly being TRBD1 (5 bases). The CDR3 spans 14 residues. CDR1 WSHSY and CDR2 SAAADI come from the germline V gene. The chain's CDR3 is CASSEAGSNEKLFF. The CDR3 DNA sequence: TGTGCCAGCAGTGAAGCAGGGAGTAATGAAAAACTGTTTTTT.

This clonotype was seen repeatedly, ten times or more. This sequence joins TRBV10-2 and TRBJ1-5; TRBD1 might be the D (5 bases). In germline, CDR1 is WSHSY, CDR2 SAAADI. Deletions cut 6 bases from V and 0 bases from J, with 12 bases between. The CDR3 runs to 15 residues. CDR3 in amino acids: CASRGDGSSNQPQHF. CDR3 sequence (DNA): TGCGCCAGCAGGGGGGACGGATCTAGCAATCAGCCCCAGCATTTT.

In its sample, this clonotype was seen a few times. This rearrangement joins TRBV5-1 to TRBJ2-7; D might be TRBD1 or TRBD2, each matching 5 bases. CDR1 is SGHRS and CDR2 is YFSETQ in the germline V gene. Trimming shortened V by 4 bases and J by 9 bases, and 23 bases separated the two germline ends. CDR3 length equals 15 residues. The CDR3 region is CASSRDGHKSQGQYF. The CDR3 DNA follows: TGCGCCAGCAGCAGGGACGGCCACAAGTCCCAGGGGCAGTACTTC.

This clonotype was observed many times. CDR3: CSVRISGSYEQYF. The CDR3 region has the DNA TGCAGCGTTCGGATTAGCGGGTCCTACGAGCAGTACTTC. This chain joins TRBV29-1 and TRBJ2-7; 7 bases match TRBD2. The CDR3 sequence is 13 residues long. CDR1 and CDR2 (germline): SQVTM, ANQGSEA. Unmatched junction bases numbered 5, after V lost 5 bases and J lost 1 base.

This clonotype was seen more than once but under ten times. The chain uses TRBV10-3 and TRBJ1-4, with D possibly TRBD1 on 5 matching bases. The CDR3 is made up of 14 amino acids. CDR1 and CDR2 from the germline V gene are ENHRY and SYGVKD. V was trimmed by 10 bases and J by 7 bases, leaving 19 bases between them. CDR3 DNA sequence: TGTGCCAGCAGCTTTAGGGGCGGCGTTGAAAAACTGTTTTTT. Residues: CASSFRGGVEKLFF.

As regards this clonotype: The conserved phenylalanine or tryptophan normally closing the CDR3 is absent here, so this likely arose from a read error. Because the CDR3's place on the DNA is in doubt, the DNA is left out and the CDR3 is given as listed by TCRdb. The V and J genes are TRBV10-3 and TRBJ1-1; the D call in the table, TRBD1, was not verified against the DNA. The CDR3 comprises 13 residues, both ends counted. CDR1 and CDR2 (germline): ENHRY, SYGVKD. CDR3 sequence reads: CAISGQGSDIATL.

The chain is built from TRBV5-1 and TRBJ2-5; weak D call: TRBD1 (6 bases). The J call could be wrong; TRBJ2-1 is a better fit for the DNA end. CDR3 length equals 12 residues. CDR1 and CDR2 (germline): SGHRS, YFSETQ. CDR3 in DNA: TGCGCCAGCAGCTCACAGGGATTTGAGCAGTTCTTC. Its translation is CASSSQGFEQFF.

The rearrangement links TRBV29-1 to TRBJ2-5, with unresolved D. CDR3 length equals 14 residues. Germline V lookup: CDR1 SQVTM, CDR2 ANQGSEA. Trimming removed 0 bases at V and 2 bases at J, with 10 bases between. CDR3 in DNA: TGCAGCGTTGAAGAGGCCAGTCGTCAAGAGACCCAGTACTTC. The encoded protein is CSVEEASRQETQYF.

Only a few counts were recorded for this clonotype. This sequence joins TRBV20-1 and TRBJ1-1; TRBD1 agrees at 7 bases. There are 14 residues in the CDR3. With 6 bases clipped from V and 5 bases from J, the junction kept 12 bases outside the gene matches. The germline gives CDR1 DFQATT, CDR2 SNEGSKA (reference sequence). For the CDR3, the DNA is TGCAGTGCCCTCGAGACAGGGAGGGATACTGAAGCTTTCTTT. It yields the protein CSALETGRDTEAFF.

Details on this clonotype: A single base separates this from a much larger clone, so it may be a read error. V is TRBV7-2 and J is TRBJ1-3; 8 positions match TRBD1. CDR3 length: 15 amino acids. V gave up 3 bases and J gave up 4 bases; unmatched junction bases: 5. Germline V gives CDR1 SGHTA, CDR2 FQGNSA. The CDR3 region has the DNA TGTGCCAGCAGCTTCGTGACAGGGGTAGGAAACACCATATATTTT. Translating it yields CASSFVTGVGNTIYF.

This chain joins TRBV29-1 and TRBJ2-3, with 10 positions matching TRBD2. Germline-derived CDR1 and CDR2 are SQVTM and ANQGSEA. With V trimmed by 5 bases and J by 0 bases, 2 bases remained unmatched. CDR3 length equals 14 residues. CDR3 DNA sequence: TGCAGCGTTCTAGCGGGGGCTAGCACAGATACGCAGTATTTT. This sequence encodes CSVLAGASTDTQYF.

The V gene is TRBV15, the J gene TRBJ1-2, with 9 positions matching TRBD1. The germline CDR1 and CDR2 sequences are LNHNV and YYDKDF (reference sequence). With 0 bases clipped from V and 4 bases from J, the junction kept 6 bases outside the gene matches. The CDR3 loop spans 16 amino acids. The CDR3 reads CATSRDYEDRGYGYTF. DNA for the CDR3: TGTGCCACCAGCAGAGATTATGAGGACAGGGGCTATGGCTACACCTTC.

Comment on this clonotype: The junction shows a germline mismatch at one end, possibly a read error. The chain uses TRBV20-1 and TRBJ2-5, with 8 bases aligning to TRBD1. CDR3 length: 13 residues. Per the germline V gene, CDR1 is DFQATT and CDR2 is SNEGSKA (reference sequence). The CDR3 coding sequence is TGCAGTACTCTGGGGACAGGCCAAGAGGCCCAGTACTTC. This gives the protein CSTLGTGQEAQYF.

The CDR3: CASSVGERRRTGELFF. In nucleotides, the CDR3 is TGTGCCAGCAGCGTAGGTGAGCGCCGGAGGACCGGGGAGCTGTTTTTT. This chain connects TRBV9 to TRBJ2-2; D possibly corresponds to TRBD2 (5 bases). CDR1 is SGDLS, CDR2 YYNGEE, per germline. The length of the CDR3 is 16 residues. V was cut by 0 bases and J by 5 bases, with 14 bases left in between.

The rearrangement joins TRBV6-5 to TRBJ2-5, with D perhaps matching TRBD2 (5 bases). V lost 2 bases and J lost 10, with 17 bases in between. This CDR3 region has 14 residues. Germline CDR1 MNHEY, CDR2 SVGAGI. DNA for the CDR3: TGTGCCAGCAGTTACGGAGACGGAGGACGTCTCCAGTACTTC. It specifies CASSYGDGGRLQYF.

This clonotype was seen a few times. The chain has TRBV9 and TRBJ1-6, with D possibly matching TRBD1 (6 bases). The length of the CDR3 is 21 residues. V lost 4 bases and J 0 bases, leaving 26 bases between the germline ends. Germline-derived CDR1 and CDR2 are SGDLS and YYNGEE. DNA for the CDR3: TGTGCCAGCAGCAAAAACCCCAGGGGATCGACTGCGAGCTCCTATAATTCACCCCTCCACTTT. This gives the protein CASSKNPRGSTASSYNSPLHF.

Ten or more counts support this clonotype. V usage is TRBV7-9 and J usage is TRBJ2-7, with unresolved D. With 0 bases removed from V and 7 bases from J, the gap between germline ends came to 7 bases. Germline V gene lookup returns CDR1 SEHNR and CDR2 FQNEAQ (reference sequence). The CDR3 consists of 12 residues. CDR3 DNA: TGTGCCAGCAGCTTAGCATTGGGGGAGCAGTACTTC. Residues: CASSLALGEQYF.

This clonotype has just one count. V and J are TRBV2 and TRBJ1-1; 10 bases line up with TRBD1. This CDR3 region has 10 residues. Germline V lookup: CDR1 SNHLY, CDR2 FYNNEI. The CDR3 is CAPGQGEAFF. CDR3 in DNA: TGTGCTCCGGGACAGGGGGAAGCTTTCTTT. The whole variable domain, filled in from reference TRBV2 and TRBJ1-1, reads EPEVTQTPSHQVTQMGQEVILRCVPISNHLYFYWYRQILGQKVEFLVSFYNNEISEKSEIFDDQFSVERPDGSNFTLKIRSTKLEDSAMYFCAPGQGEAFFGQGTRLTVV.

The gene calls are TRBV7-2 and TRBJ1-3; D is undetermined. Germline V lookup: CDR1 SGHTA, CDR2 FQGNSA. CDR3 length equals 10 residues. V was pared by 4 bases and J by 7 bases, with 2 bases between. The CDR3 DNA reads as TGTGCCAGCAGCTCGAACACCATATATTTT. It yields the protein CASSSNTIYF.